This TCR beta chain came from a study of Ad26.COV2.S vaccination and SARS-CoV-2 variants. The treatment is: some 19 received Ad26.COV2.S at low or high dose, single or two shots; 5 received placebo; per-sample allocation not given. All samples were drawn on day 63, counting from the first vaccine or placebo injection. Some clones are missing from TCRdb's copy, which holds only in-frame ones; the method was immunoSEQ multiplex PCR. The table records roughly 350,000 clones, less than 90% of them present only once. This CDR3 comprises 17 residues. V lost 3 bases, J lost 5 bases, and 17 bases lay in between. Germline-derived CDR1 and CDR2 are LNHDA and SQIVND (reference sequence). This clone was seen a few times.

Sequenced here: peripheral blood, sampled in a trial of Ad26.COV2.S vaccine versus placebo. The chain joins TRBV19 to TRBJ1-6, with a tentative D call TRBD1 (6 bases). The receptor was derived from a person aged 18-65 years who received the Ad26.COV2.S COVID-19 vaccine or a placebo. CDR3 coding DNA: TGTGCCAGTAGTATCGGCCCGTGGGGGCTGAATAATTCACCCCTCCACTTT. Protein product: CASSIGPWGLNNSPLHF. The full variable domain, rest sourced from reference TRBV19 and TRBJ1-6, is DGGITQSPKYLFRKEGQNVTLSCEQNLNHDAMYWYRQDPGQGLRLIYYSQIVNDFQKGDIAEGYSVSREKKESFPLTVTSAQKNPTAFYLCASSIGPWGLNNSPLHFGNGTRLTVT.